The sequence of this TCR beta chain was determined in a study of OX40 agonist ivuxolimab in advanced cancers. Across the whole study: Patients took ivuxolimab, an agonistic anti-OX40 (CD134) antibody.

A word on this clone: What it binds is unknown.

The CDR3 consists of 12 residues. Germline assignment: CDR1 MNHNY and CDR2 SVGAGI (reference sequence). The ends were cut back, 2 bases at V and 3 bases at J, with 4 bases in the middle. Here immunoSEQ multiplex PCR was the method, and the copy in TCRdb shows in-frame clones only, minus some. This sample has 40,000 to 45,000 clones, with over 80% found just once. General study results and limits: What antigens the expanded peripheral T cells recognized was never established. Blood T cells, both CD4+ and CD8+, expanded clonally by week 6 at 0.1 to 3.0 mg/kg.

The source is an adult with an advanced solid tumor such as melanoma, head and neck, liver or kidney cancer. The specimen comprised CD4+ or CD8+ T cells sorted from blood, sampled in a trial of the OX40 agonist ivuxolimab. The chain uses TRBV6-6 and TRBJ2-5; D call uncertain. CDR3 protein: CASSYPKETQYF. In DNA form, the CDR3 reads TGTGCCAGCAGTTACCCCAAAGAGACCCAGTACTTC.